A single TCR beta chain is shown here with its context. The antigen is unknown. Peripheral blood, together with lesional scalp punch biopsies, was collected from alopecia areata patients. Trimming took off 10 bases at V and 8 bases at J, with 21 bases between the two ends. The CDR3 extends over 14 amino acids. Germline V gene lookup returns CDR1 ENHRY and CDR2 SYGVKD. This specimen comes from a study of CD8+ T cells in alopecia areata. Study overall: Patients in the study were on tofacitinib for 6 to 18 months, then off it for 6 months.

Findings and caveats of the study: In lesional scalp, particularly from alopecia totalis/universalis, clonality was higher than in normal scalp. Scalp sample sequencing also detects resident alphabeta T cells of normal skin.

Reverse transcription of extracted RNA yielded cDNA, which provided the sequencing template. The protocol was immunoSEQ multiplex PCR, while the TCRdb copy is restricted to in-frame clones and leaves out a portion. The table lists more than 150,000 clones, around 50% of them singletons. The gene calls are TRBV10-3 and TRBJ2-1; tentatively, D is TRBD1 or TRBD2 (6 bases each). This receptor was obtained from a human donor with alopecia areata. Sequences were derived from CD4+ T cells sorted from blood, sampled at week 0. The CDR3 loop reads CATGERGSSDEQFF. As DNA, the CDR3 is TGTGCCACGGGAGAAAGGGGGAGTTCGGATGAGCAGTTCTTC.